The T cell receptor (beta chain) described here comes from a study of T cells in Graves' hyperthyroidism and ophthalmopathy. RNA transcripts were the template for amplifying TCR beta CDR3 regions. The TCR CDR3 first-round RT-PCR relied on the HTBI primer set. TCRdb re-derived calls from the multiplex PCR reads in MiXCR, one entry per CDR3 protein. Here the sample spans around 340,000 distinct CDR3 sequences, over 15% being singletons. V dropped 0 bases and J dropped 2 bases, with 13 bases sitting between them. The CDR3 covers 16 residues. Germline V gene sequence: CDR1 ENHRY, CDR2 SYGVKD. There are many counts of this clonotype.

The sequence came from a woman in her thirties or forties with Graves' ophthalmopathy. Sequenced: blood. The rearrangement joins TRBV10-3 to TRBJ1-1; possibly TRBD1 for D (5 bases). This CDR3 reads CAISESVGVRNTEAFF. The CDR3 nucleotides are TGTGCCATCAGTGAGTCGGTAGGGGTGCGTAACACTGAAGCTTTCTTT.